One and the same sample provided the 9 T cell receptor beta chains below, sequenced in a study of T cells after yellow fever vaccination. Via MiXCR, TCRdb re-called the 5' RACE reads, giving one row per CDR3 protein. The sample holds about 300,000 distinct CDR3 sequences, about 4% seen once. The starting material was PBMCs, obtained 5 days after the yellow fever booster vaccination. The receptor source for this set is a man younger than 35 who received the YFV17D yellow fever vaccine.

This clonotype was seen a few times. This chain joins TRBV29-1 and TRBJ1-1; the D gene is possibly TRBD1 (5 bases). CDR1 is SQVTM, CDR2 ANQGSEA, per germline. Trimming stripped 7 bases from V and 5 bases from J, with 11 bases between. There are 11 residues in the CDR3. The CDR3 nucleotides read TGCAGCGGGGGGACCTCAACTGAAGCTTTCTTT. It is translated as CSGGTSTEAFF. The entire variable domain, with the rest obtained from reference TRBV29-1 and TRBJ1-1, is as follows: SAVISQKPSRDICQRGTSLTIQCQVDSQVTMMFWYRQQPGQSLTLIATANQGSEATYESGFVIDKFPISRPNLTFSTLTVSNMSPEDSSIYLCSGGTSTEAFFGQGTRLTVV.

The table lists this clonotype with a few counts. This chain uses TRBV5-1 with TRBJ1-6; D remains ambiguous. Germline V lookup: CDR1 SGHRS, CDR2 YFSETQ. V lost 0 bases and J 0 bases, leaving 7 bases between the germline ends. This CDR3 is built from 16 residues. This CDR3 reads CASSLAGSSYNSPLHF. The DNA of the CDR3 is TGCGCCAGCAGCTTGGCGGGGAGCTCCTATAATTCACCCCTCCACTTT. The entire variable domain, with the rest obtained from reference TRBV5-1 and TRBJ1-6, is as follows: KAGVTQTPRYLIKTRGQQVTLSCSPISGHRSVSWYQQTPGQGLQFLFEYFSETQRNKGNFPGRFSGRQFSNSRSEMNVSTLELGDSALYLCASSLAGSSYNSPLHFGNGTRLTVT.

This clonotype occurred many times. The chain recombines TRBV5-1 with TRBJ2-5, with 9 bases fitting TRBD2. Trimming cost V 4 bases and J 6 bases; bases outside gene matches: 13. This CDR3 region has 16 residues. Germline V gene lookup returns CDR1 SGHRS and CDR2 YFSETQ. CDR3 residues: CASSLDSGTSFKTQYF. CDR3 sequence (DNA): TGCGCCAGCAGCCTCGATTCCGGGACTAGCTTTAAGACCCAGTACTTC.

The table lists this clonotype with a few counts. Here the CDR3 reads CASSFKGVYGTGELFF. The CDR3 nucleotides are TGTGCCAGCAGTTTCAAGGGGGTATATGGCACCGGGGAGCTGTTTTTT. The V gene is TRBV12-3 or TRBV12-4, the J gene TRBJ2-2; perhaps TRBD1 as D (6 bases). V lost 3 bases, J lost 4 bases, and 15 bases lay in between. The CDR3 runs 16 residues.

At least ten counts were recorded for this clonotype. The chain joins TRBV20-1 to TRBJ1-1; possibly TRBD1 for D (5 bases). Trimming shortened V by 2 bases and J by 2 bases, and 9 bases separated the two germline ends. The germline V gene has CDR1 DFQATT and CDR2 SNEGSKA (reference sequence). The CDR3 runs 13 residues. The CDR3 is CSARWGINTEAFF. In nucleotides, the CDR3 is TGCAGTGCTAGATGGGGGATAAACACTGAAGCTTTCTTT.

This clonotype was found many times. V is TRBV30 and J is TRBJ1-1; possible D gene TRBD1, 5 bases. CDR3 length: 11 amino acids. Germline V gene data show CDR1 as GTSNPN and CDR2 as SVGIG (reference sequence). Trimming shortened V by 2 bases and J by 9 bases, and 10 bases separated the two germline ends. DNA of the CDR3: TGTGCCTGGAGTACCGGGACCCAAGCTTTCTTT. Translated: CAWSTGTQAFF.

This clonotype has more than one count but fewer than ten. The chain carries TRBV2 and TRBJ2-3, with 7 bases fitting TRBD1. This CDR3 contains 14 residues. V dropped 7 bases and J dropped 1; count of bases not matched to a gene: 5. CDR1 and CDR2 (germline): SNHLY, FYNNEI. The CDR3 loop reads CASIWTGRTDTQYF. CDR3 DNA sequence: TGTGCCAGCATTTGGACAGGCCGCACAGATACGCAGTATTTT.

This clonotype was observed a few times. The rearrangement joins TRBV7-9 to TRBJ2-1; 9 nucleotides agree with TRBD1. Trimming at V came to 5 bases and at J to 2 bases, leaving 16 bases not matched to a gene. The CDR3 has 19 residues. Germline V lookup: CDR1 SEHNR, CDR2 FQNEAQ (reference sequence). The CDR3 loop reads CASSQTGTGNLEPYNEQFF. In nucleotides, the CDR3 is TGTGCCAGCAGCCAGACCGGGACAGGGAATCTAGAACCCTACAATGAGCAGTTCTTC.

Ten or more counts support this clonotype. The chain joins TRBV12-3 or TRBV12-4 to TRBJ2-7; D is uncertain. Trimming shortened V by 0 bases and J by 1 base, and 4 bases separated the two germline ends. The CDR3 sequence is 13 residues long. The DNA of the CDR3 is TGTGCCAGCAGTTTAGCCATGTCCTACGAGCAGTACTTC. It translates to CASSLAMSYEQYF.